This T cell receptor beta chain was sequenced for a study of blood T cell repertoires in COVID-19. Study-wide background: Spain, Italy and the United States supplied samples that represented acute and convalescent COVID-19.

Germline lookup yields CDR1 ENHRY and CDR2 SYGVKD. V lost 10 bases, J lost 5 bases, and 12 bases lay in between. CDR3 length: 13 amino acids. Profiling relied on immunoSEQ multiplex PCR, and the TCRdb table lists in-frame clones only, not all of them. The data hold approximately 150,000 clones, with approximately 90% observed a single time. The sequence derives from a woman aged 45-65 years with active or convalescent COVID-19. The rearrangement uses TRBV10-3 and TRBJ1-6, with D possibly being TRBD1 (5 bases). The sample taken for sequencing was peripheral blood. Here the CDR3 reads CATSQGNNSPLHF. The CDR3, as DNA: TGTGCCACGTCGCAGGGAAATAATTCACCCCTCCACTTT.